These 6 T cell receptor beta chains were sequenced from one sample in a study of T cell repertoires in cytomegalovirus infection. Their antigens remain unidentified. TCRdb analysed the reads with MiXCR anew, one entry per CDR3 protein. The table records 55,000 to 70,000 distinct CDR3 sequences, approximately 22% of them present only once. The sequenced sample was PBMCs, sequenced either directly or after in vitro stimulation (not recorded which). The receptor set was obtained from a human donor in good health (CMV status not recorded). Some clones in this sample may be carry-over from other donors' samples.

In this sample, this clonotype turned up a few times. The chain has TRBV29-1 and TRBJ1-1; D is uncertain. CDR3 length equals 13 residues. Germline V gene sequence: CDR1 SQVTM, CDR2 ANQGSEA. V lost 1 base, J lost 0 bases, and 6 bases lay in between. The CDR3 region has the DNA TGCAGCGTTGAAGCAAATCTGAACACTGAAGCTTTCTTT. Protein product: CSVEANLNTEAFF.

The chain links TRBV27 to TRBJ2-5; no firm D call. Trimming removed 4 bases from V and 4 bases from J, with 22 bases in between. The CDR3 covers 17 residues. Germline V gives CDR1 MNHEY, CDR2 SMNVEV (reference sequence). This chain's CDR3 is CASSSAAIGPSLETQYF. The CDR3 region has the DNA TGTGCCAGCAGTTCTGCGGCAATAGGTCCCTCTCTAGAGACCCAGTACTTC.

This clonotype was found a few times. The chain carries TRBV7-9 and TRBJ1-2; 7 bases agree with TRBD1. Germline V gene sequence: CDR1 SEHNR, CDR2 FQNEAQ (reference sequence). This CDR3 comprises 13 residues. J was trimmed by 8 bases and V by 2 bases; bases with no gene match: 5. In DNA, the CDR3 is TGTGCCAGCAGCTTATGGGACAGTTGGGGCTACACCTTC. Its translation: CASSLWDSWGYTF.

This clonotype has at least ten counts. The chain employs TRBV12-3 or TRBV12-4 and TRBJ1-1; TRBD1 matches 12 bases. The V segment lost 6 bases and the J segment 10 bases; nucleotides outside the gene matches: 9. The CDR3 has 14 residues. Here the CDR3 reads CASREGQGARVAFF. The CDR3 DNA sequence: TGTGCCAGCAGGGAGGGACAGGGGGCGCGAGTAGCTTTCTTT.

CDR3 sequence (DNA): TGTGCCATCAGAGACGGGACAGGGGGTGCCTATGGCTACACCTTC. Amino acids: CAIRDGTGGAYGYTF. The genes are TRBV10-3 and TRBJ1-2; 11 bases match TRBD1. The CDR3 consists of 15 residues. CDR1 and CDR2 from the germline V gene are ENHRY and SYGVKD. V shed 6 bases, J shed 4 bases, and the junction held 7 bases outside the gene matches.

This clonotype was recorded a few times. V usage is TRBV7-9 and J usage is TRBJ1-5; D possibly corresponds to TRBD1 (6 bases). From germline, CDR1 is SEHNR and CDR2 FQNEAQ (reference sequence). The length of the CDR3 is 13 residues. The V end was cut by 4 bases, the J end by 7 bases, with 11 bases between. The chain's CDR3 is CASSSQGDQPQHF. CDR3 nucleotide sequence: TGTGCCAGCAGCTCACAGGGAGACCAGCCCCAGCATTTT.